The sequence of this T cell receptor (beta chain) was determined in a study of radiotherapy plus CTLA-4 blockade in lung cancer. About the research overall: Patients showed objective responses in 15% to 20% of cases, and disease control was achieved by under 40%.

Regarding the study as a whole: Dynamics of early blood T cell clones, together with interferon-beta, were reportedly the best predictors of response. In blood, TCR clones derived from the tumor expanded after radiotherapy plus ipilimumab.

Repertoires were generated with immunoSEQ multiplex PCR, while TCRdb's copy carries only in-frame clones and drops some. The table records more than 40,000 clones, around 70% of them present only once. From germline, CDR1 is SGHRS and CDR2 YFSETQ. The CDR3 has 15 amino acids. Trimming took 5 bases from V and 4 from J; bases not matched to a gene: 6. About this clone: The target antigen is unknown.

People whose metastatic non-small-cell lung cancer was chemo-refractory got focal radiation along with CTLA-4 blockade by ipilimumab. This TCR came from a human donor with non-small cell lung cancer who had a partial response to radiotherapy plus ipilimumab. The input for sequencing was peripheral blood, taken from a patient treated with radiotherapy plus ipilimumab. The chain uses TRBV5-1 and TRBJ1-4; 9 positions match TRBD1. The CDR3 DNA follows: TGCGCCAGCAGATCATCGGGACAGGGTAATGAAAAACTGTTTTTT. Its translation is CASRSSGQGNEKLFF.